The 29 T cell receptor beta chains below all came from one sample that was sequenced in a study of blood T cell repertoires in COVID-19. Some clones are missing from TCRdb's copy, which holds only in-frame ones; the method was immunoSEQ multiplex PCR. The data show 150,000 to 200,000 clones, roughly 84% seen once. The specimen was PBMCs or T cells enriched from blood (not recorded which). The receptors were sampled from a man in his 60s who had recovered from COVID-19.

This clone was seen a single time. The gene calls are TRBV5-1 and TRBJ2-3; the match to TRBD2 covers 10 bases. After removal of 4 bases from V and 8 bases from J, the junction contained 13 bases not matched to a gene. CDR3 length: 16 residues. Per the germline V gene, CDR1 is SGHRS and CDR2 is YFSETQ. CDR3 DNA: TGCGCCAGCAGCAGGACTAGCGGCCTCCGAGGAGTTACGCAGTATTTT. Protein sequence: CASSRTSGLRGVTQYF.

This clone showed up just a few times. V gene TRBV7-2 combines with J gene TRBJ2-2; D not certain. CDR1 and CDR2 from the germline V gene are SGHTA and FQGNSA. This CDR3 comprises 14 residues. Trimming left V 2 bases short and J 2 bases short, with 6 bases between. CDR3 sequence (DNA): TGTGCCAGCAGCTTACAGCGAAACACCGGGGAGCTGTTTTTT. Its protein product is CASSLQRNTGELFF. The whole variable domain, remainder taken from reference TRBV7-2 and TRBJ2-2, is GAGVSQSPSNKVTEKGKDVELRCDPISGHTALYWYRQSLGQGLEFLIYFQGNSAPDKSGLPSDRFSAERTGGSVSTLTIQRTQQEDSAVYLCASSLQRNTGELFFGEGSRLTVL.

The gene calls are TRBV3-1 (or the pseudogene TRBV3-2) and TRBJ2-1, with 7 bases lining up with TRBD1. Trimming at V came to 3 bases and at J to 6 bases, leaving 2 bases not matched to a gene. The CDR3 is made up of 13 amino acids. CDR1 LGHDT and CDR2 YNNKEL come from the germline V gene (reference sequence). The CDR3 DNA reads TGTGCCAGCAGCCAGAACAGGGGCAATGAGCAGTTCTTC. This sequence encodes CASSQNRGNEQFF.

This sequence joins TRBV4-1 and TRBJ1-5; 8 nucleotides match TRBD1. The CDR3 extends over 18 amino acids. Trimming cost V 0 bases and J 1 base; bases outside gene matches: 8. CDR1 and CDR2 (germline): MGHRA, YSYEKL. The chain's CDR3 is CASSQEGGTGASNQPQHF. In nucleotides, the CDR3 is TGCGCCAGCAGCCAAGAAGGGGGGACAGGCGCGAGCAATCAGCCCCAGCATTTT.

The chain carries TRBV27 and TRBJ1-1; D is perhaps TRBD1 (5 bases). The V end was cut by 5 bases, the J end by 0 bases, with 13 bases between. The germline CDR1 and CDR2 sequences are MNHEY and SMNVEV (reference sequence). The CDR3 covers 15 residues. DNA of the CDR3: TGTGCCAGCAGTAGTCGACAGAACATGAACACTGAAGCTTTCTTT. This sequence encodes CASSSRQNMNTEAFF.

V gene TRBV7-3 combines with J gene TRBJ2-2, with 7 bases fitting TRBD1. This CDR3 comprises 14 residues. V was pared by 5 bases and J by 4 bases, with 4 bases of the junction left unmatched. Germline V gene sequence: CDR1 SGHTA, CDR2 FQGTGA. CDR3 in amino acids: CASSLRDSTGELFF. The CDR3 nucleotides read TGTGCCAGCAGCCTCCGGGACAGCACCGGGGAGCTGTTTTTT.

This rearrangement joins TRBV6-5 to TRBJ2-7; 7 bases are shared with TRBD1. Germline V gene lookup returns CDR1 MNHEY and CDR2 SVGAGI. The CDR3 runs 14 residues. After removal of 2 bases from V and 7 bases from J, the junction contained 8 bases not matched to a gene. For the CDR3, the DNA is TGTGCCAGCAGTTACCAGACAGGGTCTTTGGAGCAGTACTTC. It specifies CASSYQTGSLEQYF.

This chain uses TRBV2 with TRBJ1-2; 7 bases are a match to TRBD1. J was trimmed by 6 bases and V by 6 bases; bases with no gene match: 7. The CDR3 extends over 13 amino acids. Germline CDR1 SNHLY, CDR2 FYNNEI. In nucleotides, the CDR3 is TGTGCCAGCAGAGCGGACAGGTTCGATGGCTACACCTTC. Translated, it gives CASRADRFDGYTF.

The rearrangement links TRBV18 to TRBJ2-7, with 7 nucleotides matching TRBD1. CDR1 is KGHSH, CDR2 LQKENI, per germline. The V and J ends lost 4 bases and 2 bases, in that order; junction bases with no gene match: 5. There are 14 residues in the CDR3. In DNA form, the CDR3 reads TGTGCCAGCTCACTCGGGGACAGTACCTACGAGCAGTACTTC. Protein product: CASSLGDSTYEQYF. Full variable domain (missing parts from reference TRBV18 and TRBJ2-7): NAGVMQNPRHLVRRRGQEARLRCSPMKGHSHVYWYRQLPEEGLKFMVYLQKENIIDESGMPKERFSAEFPKEGPSILRIQQVVRGDSAAYFCASSLGDSTYEQYFGPGTRLTVT.

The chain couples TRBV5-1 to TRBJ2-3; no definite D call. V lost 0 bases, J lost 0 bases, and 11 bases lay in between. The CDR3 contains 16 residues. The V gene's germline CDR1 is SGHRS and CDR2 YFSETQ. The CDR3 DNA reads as TGCGCCAGCAGCTTGGCCCTTAGCCTTAGCACAGATACGCAGTATTTT. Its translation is CASSLALSLSTDTQYF.

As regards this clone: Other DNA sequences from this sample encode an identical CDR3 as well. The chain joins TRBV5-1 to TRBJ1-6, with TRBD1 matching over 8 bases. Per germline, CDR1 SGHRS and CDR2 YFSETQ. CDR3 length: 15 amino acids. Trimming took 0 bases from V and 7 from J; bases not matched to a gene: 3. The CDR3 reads CASSLAGTGNSPLHF. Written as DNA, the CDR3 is TGCGCCAGCAGCTTGGCTGGGACAGGCAATTCACCCCTCCACTTT.

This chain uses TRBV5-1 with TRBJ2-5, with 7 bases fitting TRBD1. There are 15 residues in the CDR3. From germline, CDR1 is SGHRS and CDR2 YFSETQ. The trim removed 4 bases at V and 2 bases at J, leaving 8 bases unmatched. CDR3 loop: CASSQGTALQETQYF. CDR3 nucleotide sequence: TGCGCCAGCAGCCAAGGGACAGCGCTACAAGAGACCCAGTACTTC. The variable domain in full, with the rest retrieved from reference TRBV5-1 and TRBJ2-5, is KAGVTQTPRYLIKTRGQQVTLSCSPISGHRSVSWYQQTPGQGLQFLFEYFSETQRNKGNFPGRFSGRQFSNSRSEMNVSTLELGDSALYLCASSQGTALQETQYFGPGTRLLVL.

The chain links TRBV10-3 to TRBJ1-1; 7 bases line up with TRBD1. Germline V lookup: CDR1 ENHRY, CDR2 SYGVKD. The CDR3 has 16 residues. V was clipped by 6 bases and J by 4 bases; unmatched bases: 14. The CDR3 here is CAIRGITDREATEAFF. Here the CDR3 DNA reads TGTGCCATCAGGGGGATTACCGACAGGGAGGCCACTGAAGCTTTCTTT.

The CDR3 nucleotides are TGTGCCAGCAGTGACACGAGACCTAGCTCCTACGAGCAGTACTTC. Translated, it gives CASSDTRPSSYEQYF. This sequence joins TRBV2 and TRBJ2-7; D not certain. This CDR3 has 15 amino acids. CDR1 SNHLY and CDR2 FYNNEI come from the germline V gene. V was pared by 3 bases and J by 0 bases, with 12 bases between.

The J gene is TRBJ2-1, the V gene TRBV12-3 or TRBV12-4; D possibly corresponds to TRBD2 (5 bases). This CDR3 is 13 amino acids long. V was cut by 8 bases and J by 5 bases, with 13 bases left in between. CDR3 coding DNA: TGTGCCAGCGGGCGACGGAGGCACAATGAGCAGTTCTTC. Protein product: CASGRRRHNEQFF.

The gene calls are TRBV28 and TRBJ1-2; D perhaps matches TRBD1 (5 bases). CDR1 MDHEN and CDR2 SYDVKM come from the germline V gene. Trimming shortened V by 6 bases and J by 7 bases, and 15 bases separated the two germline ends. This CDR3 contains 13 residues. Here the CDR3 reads CASSLWGVTGYTF. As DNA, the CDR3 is TGTGCCAGCAGCCTTTGGGGGGTTACTGGCTACACCTTC.

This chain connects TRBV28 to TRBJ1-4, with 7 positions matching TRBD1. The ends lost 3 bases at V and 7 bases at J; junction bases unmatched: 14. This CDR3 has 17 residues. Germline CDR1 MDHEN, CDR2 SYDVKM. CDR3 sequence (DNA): TGTGCCAGCAGTTTCGGACAGGCGGTAGGGGGGAGTGAAAAACTGTTTTTT. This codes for CASSFGQAVGGSEKLFF.

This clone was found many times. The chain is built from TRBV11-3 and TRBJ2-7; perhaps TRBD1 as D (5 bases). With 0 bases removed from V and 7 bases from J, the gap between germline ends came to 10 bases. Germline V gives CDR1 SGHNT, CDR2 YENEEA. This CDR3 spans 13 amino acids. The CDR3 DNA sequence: TGTGCCAGCAGCTTAGATTTCGCAGGGGAGCAGTACTTC. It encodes CASSLDFAGEQYF.

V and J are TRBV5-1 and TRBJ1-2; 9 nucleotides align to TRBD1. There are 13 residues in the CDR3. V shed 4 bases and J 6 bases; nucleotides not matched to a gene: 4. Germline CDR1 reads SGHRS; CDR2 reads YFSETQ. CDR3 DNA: TGCGCCAGCAGCATTCGGACAGGGGATGGCTACACCTTC. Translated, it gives CASSIRTGDGYTF.

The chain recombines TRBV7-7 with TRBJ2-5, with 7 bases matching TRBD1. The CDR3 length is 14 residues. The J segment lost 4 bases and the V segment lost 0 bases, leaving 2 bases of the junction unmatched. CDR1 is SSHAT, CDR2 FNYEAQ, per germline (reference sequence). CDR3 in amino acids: CASSLAYRGETQYF. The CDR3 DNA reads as TGTGCCAGCAGCTTAGCATACAGGGGAGAGACCCAGTACTTC. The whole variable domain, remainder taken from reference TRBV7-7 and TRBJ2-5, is GAGVSQSPRYKVTKRGQDVTLRCDPISSHATLYWYQQALGQGPEFLTYFNYEAQPDKSGLPSDRFSAERPEGSISTLTIQRTEQRDSAMYRCASSLAYRGETQYFGPGTRLLVL.

The CDR3 bases are TGTGCTAGTGGTTTGTGGGACAGGGCGAATTTGGACTATGGCTACACCTTC. Translated, it gives CASGLWDRANLDYGYTF. The rearrangement links TRBV12-5 to TRBJ1-2; 9 bases are shared with TRBD1. The CDR3 consists of 17 residues. Germline V gene data show CDR1 as LGHNT and CDR2 as FRNRAP. The trim removed 2 bases at V and 3 bases at J, leaving 10 bases unmatched.

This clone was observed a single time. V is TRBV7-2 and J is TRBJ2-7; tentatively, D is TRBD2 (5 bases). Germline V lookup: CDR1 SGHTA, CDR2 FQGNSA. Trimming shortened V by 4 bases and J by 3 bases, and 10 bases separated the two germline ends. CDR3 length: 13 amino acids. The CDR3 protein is CASSSRLIYEQYF. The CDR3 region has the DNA TGTGCCAGCAGCTCACGACTAATCTACGAGCAGTACTTC.

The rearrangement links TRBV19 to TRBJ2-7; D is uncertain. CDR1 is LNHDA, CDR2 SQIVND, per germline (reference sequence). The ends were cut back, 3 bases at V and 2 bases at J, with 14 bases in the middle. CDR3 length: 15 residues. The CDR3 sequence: CASSIVVLPTYEQYF. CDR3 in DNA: TGTGCCAGTAGTATCGTGGTACTCCCAACCTACGAGCAGTACTTC.

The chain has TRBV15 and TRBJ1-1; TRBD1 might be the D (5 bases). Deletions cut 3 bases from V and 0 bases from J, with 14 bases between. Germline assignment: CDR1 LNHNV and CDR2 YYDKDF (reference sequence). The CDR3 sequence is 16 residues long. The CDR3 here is CATSSLQTVLNTEAFF. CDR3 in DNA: TGTGCCACCAGCAGCCTCCAGACAGTGCTGAACACTGAAGCTTTCTTT.

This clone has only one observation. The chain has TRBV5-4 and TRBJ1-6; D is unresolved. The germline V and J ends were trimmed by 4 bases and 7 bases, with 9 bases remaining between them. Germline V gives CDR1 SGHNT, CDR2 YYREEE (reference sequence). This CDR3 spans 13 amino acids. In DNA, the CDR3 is TGTGCCAGCAGCCCTCGCGGAAATTCACCCCTCCACTTT. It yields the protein CASSPRGNSPLHF.

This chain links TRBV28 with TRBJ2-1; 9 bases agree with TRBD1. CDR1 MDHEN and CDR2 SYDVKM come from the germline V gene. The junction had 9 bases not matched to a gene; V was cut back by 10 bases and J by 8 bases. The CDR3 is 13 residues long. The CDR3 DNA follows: TGTGCCAACTCCGGGACAGGGTTCGATGAGCAGTTCTTC. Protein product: CANSGTGFDEQFF.

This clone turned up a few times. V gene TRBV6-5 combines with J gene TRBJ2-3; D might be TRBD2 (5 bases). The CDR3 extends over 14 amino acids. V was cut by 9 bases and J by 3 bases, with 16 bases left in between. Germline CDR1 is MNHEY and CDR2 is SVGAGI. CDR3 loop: CASTTQRWTDTQYF. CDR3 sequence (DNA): TGTGCCAGTACCACCCAGCGGTGGACAGATACGCAGTATTTT.

CDR3 sequence reads: CASSHFSTEAFF. CDR3 nucleotide sequence: TGTGCCAGCAGCCATTTCAGTACTGAAGCTTTCTTT. The chain carries TRBV3-1 (or the pseudogene TRBV3-2) and TRBJ1-1; D is undetermined. V lost 3 bases and J lost 5, with 7 bases in between. The germline V gene encodes CDR1 LGHDT and CDR2 YNNKEL (reference sequence). This CDR3 has 12 amino acids.

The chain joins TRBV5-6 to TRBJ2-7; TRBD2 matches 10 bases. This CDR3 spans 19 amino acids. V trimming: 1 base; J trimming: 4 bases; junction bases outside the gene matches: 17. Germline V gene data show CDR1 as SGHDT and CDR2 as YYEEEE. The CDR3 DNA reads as TGTGCCAGCAGCTTGCCGGCAGGTCGAAAACCTAGCGGGAGTTACGAGCAGTACTTC. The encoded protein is CASSLPAGRKPSGSYEQYF. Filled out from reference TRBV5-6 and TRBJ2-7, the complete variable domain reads DAGVTQSPTHLIKTRGQQVTLRCSPKSGHDTVSWYQQALGQGPQFIFQYYEEEERQRGNFPDRFSGHQFPNYSSELNVNALLLGDSALYLCASSLPAGRKPSGSYEQYFGPGTRLTVT.